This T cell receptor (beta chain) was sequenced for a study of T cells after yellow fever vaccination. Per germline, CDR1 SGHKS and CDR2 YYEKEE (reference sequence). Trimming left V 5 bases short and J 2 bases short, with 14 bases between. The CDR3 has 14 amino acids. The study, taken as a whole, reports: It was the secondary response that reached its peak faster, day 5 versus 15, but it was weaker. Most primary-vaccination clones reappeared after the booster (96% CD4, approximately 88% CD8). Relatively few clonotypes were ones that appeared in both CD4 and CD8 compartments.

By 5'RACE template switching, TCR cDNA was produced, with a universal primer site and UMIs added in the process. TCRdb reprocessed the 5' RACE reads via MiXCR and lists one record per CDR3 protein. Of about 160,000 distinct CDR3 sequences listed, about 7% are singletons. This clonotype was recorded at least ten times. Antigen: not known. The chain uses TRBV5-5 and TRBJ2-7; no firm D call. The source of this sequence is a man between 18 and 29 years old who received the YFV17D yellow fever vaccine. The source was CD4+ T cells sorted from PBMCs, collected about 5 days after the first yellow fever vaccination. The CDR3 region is CASRTAPDTYEQYF. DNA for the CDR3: TGTGCCAGCAGGACTGCCCCGGATACCTACGAGCAGTACTTC.